Listed below are T cell receptor beta chains from one sample, sequenced in a study of blood T cell repertoires in COVID-19. Assay: immunoSEQ multiplex PCR; the TCRdb copy retains only in-frame clones and omits some. The sample consists of 150,000 or so clones, about 86% of them appearing once. Sequencing was carried out using peripheral blood. The receptors derive from a woman in her seventies with acute or convalescent COVID-19. Both conserved end residues are part of each CDR3. The D gene is left open where the match is weak. Expanded clones get a size class; other rows say once, few or many, or leave the size out.

cdr3_nt	cdr3_aa	v_call	j_call	d_call	clone_size
TGTGCCAGCAGTTACGGGACAGGGTCCTACTCCTACGAGCAGTACTTC	CASSYGTGSYSYEQYF	TRBV6-2/TRBV6-3	TRBJ2-7	TRBD1	.
TGTGCCAGCAGCTTAGAAGGGGGCTGGACTAATGAAAAACTGTTTTTT	CASSLEGGWTNEKLFF	TRBV7-6	TRBJ1-4	TRBD1	.
TGTGCCAGCAGGTTAGGACTAGCGGGGCAAGAGACCCAGTACTTC	CASRLGLAGQETQYF	TRBV6-5	TRBJ2-5	TRBD2	.
TGTGCCAGCAAGACGTCCGGGGTGGATACGCAGTATTTT	CASKTSGVDTQYF	TRBV2	TRBJ2-3	.	.
TGTGCCAGCTCCCCTCGGGGAAGGGAGTACTATGGCTACACCTTC	CASSPRGREYYGYTF	TRBV4-2	TRBJ1-2	.	.
TGTGCCAGCAGCTTAGACCCCCAGGGGGCAAGTTCTGGAAACACCATATATTTT	CASSLDPQGASSGNTIYF	TRBV7-6	TRBJ1-3	TRBD1	once
TGTGCCAGTACCCGATCCCGGGAGGGGCGGACTTCTGGCTACACCTTC	CASTRSREGRTSGYTF	TRBV19	TRBJ1-2	.	.
TGTGCCAGCCCACCCCTCAACAAGGGGAGCAATCAGCCCCAGCATTTT	CASPPLNKGSNQPQHF	TRBV28	TRBJ1-5	.	once
TGTGCCAGTAGTACCGGACAGGGGTTTGGCTACACCTTC	CASSTGQGFGYTF	TRBV19	TRBJ1-2	TRBD1	.
TGTGCCAGCAGCGCACAACAGGGGTCCTACGAGCAGTACTTC	CASSAQQGSYEQYF	TRBV7-2	TRBJ2-7	TRBD1	.
TGTGCCAGCAGTTTCGGAGGGCAAGCTTTCTTT	CASSFGGQAFF	TRBV27	TRBJ1-1	.	.
TGCGCCAGCAGCTTGGCCCAGGGGATCTACGAGCAGTACTTC	CASSLAQGIYEQYF	TRBV5-1	TRBJ2-7	.	.
TGTGCCAGCAGCCAAGCAATGGGACAGGGGGGTGGCTACACCTTC	CASSQAMGQGGGYTF	TRBV3-1/TRBV3-2	TRBJ1-2	TRBD1	.
TGTGCCATAGGACAGGGGGACTCTGGAAACACCATATATTTT	CAIGQGDSGNTIYF	TRBV10-3	TRBJ1-3	TRBD1	.
TGTGCCAGCTCACCTCCCAGGGGGAACACTGAAGCTTTCTTT	CASSPPRGNTEAFF	TRBV18	TRBJ1-1	.	.